This TCR beta chain emerged from a study of T cells in women clearing cervical HPV infection. Assay: immunoSEQ multiplex PCR; the TCRdb copy retains only in-frame clones and omits some. The sample table includes about 39,000 clones. As concerns this clone: Its antigen is undetermined. The CDR3 extends 3 residues past the end of the read, so its final part is completed from the germline J gene.

Study-wide points: CIN3+ cases had significantly higher TCR repertoire richness than controls, but evenness did not differ.

Germline assignment: CDR1 DFQATT and CDR2 SNEGSKA (reference sequence). Trimming shortened V by 0 bases and J by 3 bases, and 5 bases separated the two germline ends. This CDR3 has 12 residues. The gene calls are TRBV20-1 and TRBJ1-1; D not resolved. Sequenced input: blood buffy coat. This TCR derives from a woman aged 18 to 75 with a cervical HPV16 infection that either progressed to CIN3+ or cleared (not recorded which). Partial CDR3 DNA: TGCAGTGCTAGAGAGCGCGACACTGAA. Protein product: CSARERDTE. The whole CDR3 region reads CSARERDTEAFF.